What follows is one T cell receptor (beta chain) and its context. Its antigen remains unknown. The entry originates in a study of T cell repertoires in cytomegalovirus infection. Study at large: The authors used CMV epitopes that were HLA-C-restricted (recently identified) and HLA-B-restricted (well studied).

MiXCR, applied by TCRdb to the reads, yields one record per CDR3 protein. The top ten clones hold around 12% of a sample with roughly 860,000 distinct CDR3 sequences, roughly 33% of them seen once. Study findings and constraints: Dominant in the ex vivo response were TCR beta clonotypes restricted by HLA-C and specific for CMV.

The sequencing used cultured CD8+ T cells from PBMCs, collected from culture after CMV antigen stimulation. This clonotype originated in a human donor in good health (CMV status not recorded). Some clones in this sample may be carry-over from other donors' samples.

The CDR3 loop reads CASSYSLENEQFF. DNA of the CDR3: TGTGCCAGCAGTTACTCGTTGGAAAATGAGCAGTTCTTC. The chain employs TRBV6-5 and TRBJ2-1; no clear D gene. Germline CDR1 and CDR2: MNHEY and SVGAGI. Deletions cut 0 bases from V and 7 bases from J, with 7 bases between. The CDR3 totals 13 residues.